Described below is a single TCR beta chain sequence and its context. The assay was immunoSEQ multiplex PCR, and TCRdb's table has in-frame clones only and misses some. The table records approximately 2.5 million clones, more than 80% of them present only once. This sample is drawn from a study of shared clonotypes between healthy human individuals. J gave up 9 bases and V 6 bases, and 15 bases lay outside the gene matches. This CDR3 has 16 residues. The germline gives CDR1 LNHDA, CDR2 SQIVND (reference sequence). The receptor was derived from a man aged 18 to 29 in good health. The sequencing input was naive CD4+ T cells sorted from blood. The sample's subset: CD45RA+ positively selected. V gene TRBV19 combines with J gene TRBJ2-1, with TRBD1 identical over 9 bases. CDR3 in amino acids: CASRELGQGIYGEQFF. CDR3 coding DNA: TGTGCCAGTAGGGAATTAGGACAGGGGATATATGGTGAGCAGTTCTTC. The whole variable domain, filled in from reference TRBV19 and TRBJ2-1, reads DGGITQSPKYLFRKEGQNVTLSCEQNLNHDAMYWYRQDPGQGLRLIYYSQIVNDFQKGDIAEGYSVSREKKESFPLTVTSAQKNPTAFYLCASRELGQGIYGEQFFGPGTRLTVL.